Below are 5 T cell receptor beta chains sequenced from a single sample in a study of blood T cell repertoires in COVID-19. Clones were read by immunoSEQ multiplex PCR, and TCRdb kept only the in-frame ones, dropping some. The table includes 220,000 or so clones, around 82% detected once. The sequenced sample was peripheral blood. The receptors stem from a woman of 80 years or more with acute or convalescent COVID-19.

CDR3 region: CASSFQVSGTEAFF. The CDR3 bases are TGTGCCAGCAGTTTTCAGGTCTCGGGGACTGAAGCTTTCTTT. The chain joins TRBV27 to TRBJ1-1; no clear D gene. CDR3 length equals 14 residues. The germline gives CDR1 MNHEY, CDR2 SMNVEV (reference sequence). Deletions cut 3 bases from V and 5 bases from J, with 13 bases between.

The chain combines TRBV20-1 with TRBJ1-2; D call uncertain. Trimming removed 3 bases from V and 0 bases from J, with 11 bases in between. Germline lookup yields CDR1 DFQATT and CDR2 SNEGSKA (reference sequence). This CDR3 comprises 14 residues. The CDR3 here is CSASERATNYGYTF. DNA of the CDR3: TGCAGTGCTAGTGAGAGGGCGACTAACTATGGCTACACCTTC.

The chain is built from TRBV12-2 and TRBJ1-5. TRBV12-2 is flagged as a pseudogene. The CDR3 extends over 16 amino acids. CDR3 DNA sequence: TGTGCAAGTCGCTCCCGGTCGGGGAAGAGCAATCAGCCCCAGCATTTT. Translated: CASRSRSGKSNQPQHF.

This clone came up once. This chain joins TRBV19 and TRBJ1-2; 10 bases fit TRBD1. Germline trimming cut 3 bases from V and 6 bases from J; bases unmatched to any gene: 4. The CDR3 contains 14 residues. Germline CDR1 and CDR2: LNHDA and SQIVND (reference sequence). The CDR3, as DNA: TGTGCCAGTAGTATCCCCGGGACAGGGGATGGCTACACCTTC. Translating it yields CASSIPGTGDGYTF. Together with reference TRBV19 and TRBJ1-2, the CDR3 gives the full variable domain: DGGITQSPKYLFRKEGQNVTLSCEQNLNHDAMYWYRQDPGQGLRLIYYSQIVNDFQKGDIAEGYSVSREKKESFPLTVTSAQKNPTAFYLCASSIPGTGDGYTFGSGTRLTVV.

The chain links TRBV7-8 to TRBJ1-5; 7 bases match TRBD1. Per the germline V gene, CDR1 is SGHVS and CDR2 is FQNEAQ. This CDR3 has 15 residues. With 0 bases clipped from V and 5 bases from J, the junction kept 4 bases outside the gene matches. CDR3 DNA sequence: TGTGCCAGCAGCTTAGCGAGGGGGCGAGATCAGCCCCAGCATTTT. Protein product: CASSLARGRDQPQHF.